The 21 T cell receptor beta chains presented below share a single source sample, sequenced in a study of control samples from healthy donors and cancer patients. The protocol was immunoSEQ multiplex PCR, while the TCRdb copy is restricted to in-frame clones and leaves out a portion. Of 350,000 to 450,000 clones listed, 75% to 95% are singletons. Sequenced sample: PBMCs. All receptors derive from a man aged 40-55 years with head and neck cancer.

The CDR3 DNA follows: TGTGCCAGCAGCCTTAGCGGGTCTAGCACAGATACGCAGTATTTT. It translates to CASSLSGSSTDTQYF. The chain has TRBV14 and TRBJ2-3; 7 nucleotides agree with TRBD2. V was pared by 4 bases and J by 0 bases, with 4 bases of the junction left unmatched. The CDR3 has 15 residues. Per the germline V gene, CDR1 is SGHDN and CDR2 is FVKESK.

This clone came up a few times. The V gene is TRBV7-6, the J gene TRBJ1-5; 8 bases fit TRBD1. CDR1 and CDR2 from the germline V gene are SGHVS and FNYEAQ. The V and J ends lost 1 base and 4 bases, in that order; junction bases with no gene match: 3. This CDR3 region has 15 residues. The CDR3 sequence is CASSLETGENQPQHF. In DNA form, the CDR3 reads TGTGCCAGCAGCTTAGAGACAGGGGAGAATCAGCCCCAGCATTTT. The full variable domain, rest sourced from reference TRBV7-6 and TRBJ1-5, is GAGVSQSPRYKVTKRGQDVALRCDPISGHVSLYWYRQALGQGPEFLTYFNYEAQQDKSGLPNDRFSAERPEGSISTLTIQRTEQRDSAMYRCASSLETGENQPQHFGDGTRLSIL.

The chain employs TRBV5-6 and TRBJ1-2; 7 nucleotides agree with TRBD1. Germline V gives CDR1 SGHDT, CDR2 YYEEEE. V gave up 0 bases and J gave up 8 bases; unmatched junction bases: 4. This CDR3 is built from 13 residues. In DNA form, the CDR3 reads TGTGCCAGCAGCTTGGGAAGGGGGCTCGGCTACACCTTC. It is translated as CASSLGRGLGYTF.

The J gene is TRBJ1-4, the V gene TRBV5-1; D is ambiguous. The germline V gene has CDR1 SGHRS and CDR2 YFSETQ. There are 15 residues in the CDR3. Trimming stripped 3 bases from V and 0 bases from J, with 9 bases between. CDR3 amino acids: CASSSDSATNEKLFF. The CDR3 coding sequence is TGCGCCAGCAGCTCGGATAGTGCAACTAATGAAAAACTGTTTTTT.

The chain joins TRBV7-3 to TRBJ2-2, with D perhaps matching TRBD2 (7 bases). Germline lookup yields CDR1 SGHTA and CDR2 FQGTGA. V shed 5 bases and J shed 4 bases, with 17 bases lying between them. The CDR3 length is 16 residues. The DNA for the CDR3 is TGTGCCAGCAGCCAGGGGAGGGGCCCGTCCACCGGGGAGCTGTTTTTT. Translating gives CASSQGRGPSTGELFF.

In its sample, this clone was seen a few times. The rearrangement joins TRBV18 to TRBJ2-6, with a tentative D call TRBD2 (6 bases). V lost 6 bases and J lost 0, with 18 bases in between. CDR3 length equals 18 residues. From germline, CDR1 is KGHSH and CDR2 LQKENI. The DNA for the CDR3 is TGTGCCAGCTCGCGGGACCGATCCCTATACTCTGGGGCCAACGTCCTGACTTTC. Translated: CASSRDRSLYSGANVLTF.

The chain joins TRBV2 to TRBJ2-1; 10 nucleotides match TRBD1. CDR3 size: 13 residues. CDR1 and CDR2 (germline): SNHLY, FYNNEI. The V gene end was trimmed by 8 bases and the J gene end by 5 bases; junction bases not matched to a gene: 3. This chain's CDR3 is CASAGTGDNEQFF. The CDR3 DNA reads as TGTGCCAGCGCCGGGACAGGGGACAATGAGCAGTTCTTC.

The chain is built from TRBV19 and TRBJ2-1; the match to TRBD2 covers 8 bases. The V gene end was trimmed by 6 bases and the J gene end by 3 bases; junction bases not matched to a gene: 7. CDR3 length: 15 residues. Germline CDR1 LNHDA, CDR2 SQIVND (reference sequence). CDR3 DNA: TGTGCCAGTAGCCCCCCGGGGGGGCTCTACAATGAGCAGTTCTTC. It encodes CASSPPGGLYNEQFF. The whole variable domain, remainder taken from reference TRBV19 and TRBJ2-1, is DGGITQSPKYLFRKEGQNVTLSCEQNLNHDAMYWYRQDPGQGLRLIYYSQIVNDFQKGDIAEGYSVSREKKESFPLTVTSAQKNPTAFYLCASSPPGGLYNEQFFGPGTRLTVL.

The rearrangement links TRBV7-9 to TRBJ1-1; D might be TRBD1 (6 bases). V was shortened by 5 bases and J by 1 base, with 11 bases between the two germline ends. In germline, CDR1 is SEHNR, CDR2 FQNEAQ (reference sequence). The CDR3 runs 14 residues. CDR3 nucleotides: TGTGCCAGCAGCACCAGGGGAGCGAACACTGAAGCTTTCTTT. Translated, it gives CASSTRGANTEAFF.

This chain joins TRBV11-2 and TRBJ2-3, with TRBD1 matching over 8 bases. The J segment lost 6 bases and the V segment lost 2 bases, leaving 13 bases of the junction unmatched. The CDR3 has 17 residues. Germline CDR1 is SGHAT and CDR2 is FQNNGV. DNA for the CDR3: TGTGCCAGCAGCTTATCGGGACAGGACAGGCCCGCGGATACGCAGTATTTT. Its translation is CASSLSGQDRPADTQYF.

The chain employs TRBV7-3 and TRBJ2-7; 12 bases are shared with TRBD2. The CDR3 covers 15 residues. Germline V gives CDR1 SGHTA, CDR2 FQGTGA. The trim removed 1 base at V and 5 bases at J, leaving 3 bases unmatched. The DNA of the CDR3 is TGTGCCAGCAGCTTAAGACTAGCGGGAGCCGACGAGCAGTACTTC. Its translation is CASSLRLAGADEQYF.

This clone was counted once. The chain is built from TRBV19 and TRBJ1-4; D is ambiguous. The CDR3 runs to 12 residues. Germline CDR1 and CDR2: LNHDA and SQIVND (reference sequence). Between the trimmed V and J ends, which lost 7 bases and 7 bases, there was a span of 10 bases. Here the CDR3 DNA reads TGTGCCAGTAATCTCCGCAGTGAAAAACTGTTTTTT. It encodes CASNLRSEKLFF.

This sequence joins TRBV7-8 and TRBJ2-7, with D tentatively TRBD2 (5 bases). The V end lost 5 bases, the J end lost 1 base, and 18 bases lay between the germline ends. The CDR3 totals 16 residues. Germline V gene sequence: CDR1 SGHVS, CDR2 FQNEAQ. CDR3 coding DNA: TGTGCCAGCAGCCCCTCCCCCGGGATTCTTTCCTACGAGCAGTACTTC. It is translated as CASSPSPGILSYEQYF.

The chain employs TRBV7-9 and TRBJ1-2, with a weak D call TRBD1 (5 bases). Trimming removed 1 base at V and 7 bases at J, with 13 bases between. Germline CDR1 is SEHNR and CDR2 is FQNEAQ (reference sequence). This CDR3 region has 14 residues. The CDR3: CASSLDGGLAGYTF. CDR3 bases: TGTGCCAGCAGCTTAGACGGGGGGTTGGCTGGCTACACCTTC.

The chain couples TRBV5-1 to TRBJ1-1; D remains ambiguous. This CDR3 has 15 residues. Germline V gene data show CDR1 as SGHRS and CDR2 as YFSETQ. V shed 4 bases and J shed 4 bases, with 17 bases lying between them. The CDR3 DNA reads TGCGCCAGCAGCCCGGTGGGGTCGAGCGGCACTGAAGCTTTCTTT. Its protein product is CASSPVGSSGTEAFF. Using reference TRBV5-1 and TRBJ1-1 for the parts outside the CDR3, the full variable domain is KAGVTQTPRYLIKTRGQQVTLSCSPISGHRSVSWYQQTPGQGLQFLFEYFSETQRNKGNFPGRFSGRQFSNSRSEMNVSTLELGDSALYLCASSPVGSSGTEAFFGQGTRLTVV.

The genes are TRBV9 and TRBJ2-7; 9 nucleotides match TRBD1. With V trimmed by 0 bases and J by 4 bases, 5 bases remained unmatched. The germline V gene has CDR1 SGDLS and CDR2 YYNGEE. The CDR3 runs to 15 residues. The CDR3 here is CASSVGTGVGYEQYF. The DNA of the CDR3 is TGTGCCAGCAGCGTAGGGACAGGGGTGGGGTACGAGCAGTACTTC.

This sequence joins TRBV28 and TRBJ2-2; D unresolved. With 3 bases removed from V and 5 bases from J, the gap between germline ends came to 16 bases. The CDR3 has 16 residues. Germline V lookup: CDR1 MDHEN, CDR2 SYDVKM. CDR3 protein: CASSFRVRKLTGELFF. CDR3 coding DNA: TGTGCCAGCAGTTTTAGAGTTAGGAAATTGACCGGGGAGCTGTTTTTT.

V is TRBV9 and J is TRBJ1-6; no firm D call. The CDR3 contains 13 residues. Germline loops: CDR1 SGDLS, CDR2 YYNGEE. V was cut by 0 bases and J by 15 bases, with 13 bases left in between. As DNA, the CDR3 is TGTGCCAGCAGCGTAGAATCCGGGGTCGGCCTCCACTTT. Its protein product is CASSVESGVGLHF.

The gene calls are TRBV5-4 and TRBJ2-3, with 7 nucleotides matching TRBD1. In germline, CDR1 is SGHNT, CDR2 YYREEE (reference sequence). The CDR3 loop spans 14 amino acids. The junction had 8 bases not matched to a gene; V was cut back by 4 bases and J by 6 bases. The chain's CDR3 is CASSADRSRDTQYF. The CDR3 DNA follows: TGTGCCAGCAGCGCGGACAGGTCTCGGGATACGCAGTATTTT.

This clone has a single count. V is TRBV3-1 (or the pseudogene TRBV3-2) and J is TRBJ2-7; the match to TRBD2 covers 8 bases. Looked up from germline, CDR1 is LGHDT and CDR2 is YNNKEL (reference sequence). The CDR3 has 17 amino acids. The V segment lost 0 bases and the J segment 3 bases; nucleotides outside the gene matches: 10. The CDR3 DNA reads TGTGCCAGCAGCCAAGATAGCGGGGCCTGGGGGGGCTACGAGCAGTACTTC. It translates to CASSQDSGAWGGYEQYF.

The V and J genes are TRBV6-5 and TRBJ2-7; D is perhaps TRBD2 (6 bases). The germline CDR1 and CDR2 sequences are MNHEY and SVGAGI. The CDR3 length is 15 residues. V lost 0 bases and J lost 3, with 12 bases in between. CDR3 nucleotides: TGTGCCAGCAGTTACTCCGGCCTAGCGATCTACGAGCAGTACTTC. Residues: CASSYSGLAIYEQYF.